This TCR beta chain was sequenced for a study of shared clonotypes between healthy human individuals. This CDR3 region has 13 residues. Germline loops: CDR1 SNHLY, CDR2 FYNNEI. Trimming took off 3 bases at V and 3 bases at J, with 9 bases between the two ends. Assay: immunoSEQ multiplex PCR; the TCRdb copy retains only in-frame clones and omits some. The sample holds about 1.5 million clones, approximately 98% seen once. Sample: naive CD4+ T cells sorted from blood. Noted subset: CD45RA+ positively selected. V gene TRBV2 combines with J gene TRBJ2-7, with no clear D. This sequence originates from a man aged 30-40 years in good health. CDR3 amino acids: CASSDNLSYEQYF. The CDR3 bases are TGTGCCAGCAGTGACAACCTCAGCTACGAGCAGTACTTC.